The next 29 T cell receptor beta chains were all read from a single sample in a study of long-term antiretroviral therapy in people with HIV. At survey level, the immunoSEQ assay was run in its v3.0 version. Method: immunoSEQ multiplex PCR; TCRdb's copy keeps in-frame clones and lacks some. The sample lists fewer than 45,000 clones, more than 90% occurring once. The specimen was unsorted PBMCs, collected 3.7 years after starting antiretroviral therapy. The receptors derive from a woman aged 50 to 60 with HIV.

The rearrangement links TRBV5-1 to TRBJ2-5; 7 bases match TRBD2. Per germline, CDR1 SGHRS and CDR2 YFSETQ. V lost 0 bases and J lost 4; bases outside the gene matches: 0. This CDR3 comprises 13 residues. The DNA of the CDR3 is TGCGCCAGCAGCTTGGGACTAGCAGAGACCCAGTACTTC. Translation: CASSLGLAETQYF.

The chain links TRBV4-1 to TRBJ1-4; D is possibly TRBD1 (5 bases). Germline V gives CDR1 MGHRA, CDR2 YSYEKL. This CDR3 comprises 17 residues. Trimming cost V 2 bases and J 3 bases, with 16 bases left between them. CDR3 region: CASSQKGEGGPNEKLFF. The CDR3 region has the DNA TGCGCCAGCAGCCAAAAAGGGGAGGGAGGCCCTAATGAAAAACTGTTTTTT.

The chain uses TRBV29-1 and TRBJ1-4; 7 positions agree with TRBD1. Germline-derived CDR1 and CDR2 are SQVTM and ANQGSEA. CDR3 length: 14 residues. V gave up 4 bases and J gave up 4 bases; unmatched junction bases: 6. The CDR3: CSVARDSVNEKLFF. The CDR3 DNA follows: TGCAGCGTTGCCCGGGACAGCGTTAATGAAAAACTGTTTTTT.

V usage is TRBV6-6 and J usage is TRBJ2-2; 7 nucleotides match TRBD1. Unmatched junction bases numbered 7, after V lost 6 bases and J lost 3 bases. The CDR3 extends over 15 amino acids. Germline values: CDR1 MNHNY, CDR2 SVGAGI (reference sequence). In nucleotides, the CDR3 is TGTGCCAGCAGCCCGGGACAGTGGGACACCGGGGAGCTGTTTTTT. Protein sequence: CASSPGQWDTGELFF.

The chain recombines TRBV30 with TRBJ1-2, with no clear D. The germline V gene encodes CDR1 GTSNPN and CDR2 SVGIG (reference sequence). V was trimmed by 2 bases and J by 4 bases, leaving 14 bases between them. This CDR3 comprises 14 residues. The CDR3 loop is CAWSYPPQVYGYTF. The CDR3, as DNA: TGTGCCTGGAGTTATCCCCCTCAGGTCTATGGCTACACCTTC. The whole variable domain, filled in from reference TRBV30 and TRBJ1-2, reads SQTIHQWPATLVQPVGSPLSLECTVEGTSNPNLYWYRQAAGRGLQLLFYSVGIGQISSEVPQNLSASRPQDRQFILSSKKLLLSDSGFYLCAWSYPPQVYGYTFGSGTRLTVV.

The chain links TRBV7-2 to TRBJ2-5, with D perhaps matching TRBD1 or TRBD2 (6 bases each). The CDR3 contains 16 residues. Germline lookup yields CDR1 SGHTA and CDR2 FQGNSA. V gave up 3 bases and J gave up 1 base, with 15 bases separating them. The CDR3 loop reads CASSLGGRWSQETQYF. The CDR3 nucleotides are TGTGCCAGCAGCTTGGGGGGCAGATGGAGCCAAGAGACCCAGTACTTC. Variable domain in full (rest from reference TRBV7-2 and TRBJ2-5): GAGVSQSPSNKVTEKGKDVELRCDPISGHTALYWYRQSLGQGLEFLIYFQGNSAPDKSGLPSDRFSAERTGGSVSTLTIQRTQQEDSAVYLCASSLGGRWSQETQYFGPGTRLLVL.

The J gene is TRBJ2-5, the V gene TRBV30; D remains unclear. Germline CDR1 is GTSNPN and CDR2 is SVGIG (reference sequence). The CDR3 has 12 amino acids. Trimming shortened V by 4 bases and J by 4 bases, and 10 bases separated the two germline ends. CDR3 in DNA: TGTGCCTGGACGAAGACCGGAGAGACCCAGTACTTC. Its translation is CAWTKTGETQYF.

Concerning this clone: One end of the junction varies from germline; a read error may be responsible. This chain connects TRBV2 to TRBJ2-3; possibly TRBD1 or TRBD2 for D (5 bases each). The germline V gene has CDR1 SNHLY and CDR2 FYNNEI. The CDR3 extends over 15 amino acids. This CDR3 is CASTESRGRSDTQYF. The CDR3 nucleotides read TGTGCCAGCACTGAATCACGGGGCAGGTCAGATACGCAGTATTTT.

The DNA for the CDR3 is TGTGCCAGCAGCTTAGAAGGGCTTTTGGGAGGTTACTACACCTTC. This codes for CASSLEGLLGGYYTF. This chain uses TRBV11-2 with TRBJ1-2, with D unresolved. Trimming left V 0 bases short and J 10 bases short, with 18 bases between. CDR1 and CDR2 from the germline V gene are SGHAT and FQNNGV. CDR3 length: 15 amino acids.

The V and J genes are TRBV30 and TRBJ1-2; TRBD1 matches 9 bases. There are 17 residues in the CDR3. J was trimmed by 4 bases and V by 0 bases; bases with no gene match: 12. Germline V lookup: CDR1 GTSNPN, CDR2 SVGIG (reference sequence). The CDR3 DNA reads as TGTGCCTGGAGTGTCCTGGACAGGGGAGTAAGCGGCTATGGCTACACCTTC. It translates to CAWSVLDRGVSGYGYTF.

The J gene is TRBJ1-4, the V gene TRBV6-6; unclear D gene. Trimming cost V 6 bases and J 6 bases, with 8 bases left between them. The CDR3 contains 12 residues. CDR1 is MNHNY and CDR2 is SVGAGI in the germline V gene (reference sequence). The CDR3 region has the DNA TGTGCCAGCAGCCCCCCCCATGAAAAACTGTTTTTT. It encodes CASSPPHEKLFF.

The CDR3 DNA is TGTGCCAGCAGTGAAGGGAAAGGCGCGTGGAACGCCATATATTTT. Amino acids: CASSEGKGAWNAIYF. This rearrangement joins TRBV25-1 to TRBJ1-3; no reliable D call. There are 15 residues in the CDR3. Trimming took off 2 bases at V and 11 bases at J, with 19 bases between the two ends. Germline values: CDR1 MGHDK, CDR2 SYGVNS.

The V and J genes are TRBV7-6 and TRBJ2-3; D is perhaps TRBD1 or TRBD2 (5 bases each). Deletions cut 5 bases from V and 2 bases from J, with 14 bases between. Germline V gene sequence: CDR1 SGHVS, CDR2 FNYEAQ. The CDR3 is 15 residues long. In nucleotides, the CDR3 is TGTGCCAGCAGCCCGAGACGGGGCAACACAGATACGCAGTATTTT. Encoded protein: CASSPRRGNTDTQYF.

This chain uses TRBV2 with TRBJ1-2; no firm D call. V lost 5 bases and J 2 bases, leaving 9 bases between the germline ends. The germline V gene has CDR1 SNHLY and CDR2 FYNNEI. The CDR3 is 13 residues long. CDR3 in DNA: TGTGCCAGCAGTTCGTCAACGAACTATGGCTACACCTTC. Protein sequence: CASSSSTNYGYTF.

This clone was seen only once. The J gene is TRBJ1-1, the V gene TRBV9; possibly TRBD1 for D (6 bases). CDR1 is SGDLS, CDR2 YYNGEE, per germline. Trimming left V 7 bases short and J 3 bases short, with 10 bases between. This CDR3 is built from 12 residues. CDR3 protein: CASGAGDTEAFF. CDR3 in DNA: TGTGCCAGCGGCGCAGGGGACACTGAAGCTTTCTTT.

The chain is built from TRBV6-6 and TRBJ1-2, with 7 bases that match TRBD1. Germline trimming cut 6 bases from V and 4 bases from J; bases unmatched to any gene: 14. The length of the CDR3 is 16 residues. CDR1 MNHNY and CDR2 SVGAGI come from the germline V gene (reference sequence). CDR3 region: CASRIQPGTAGYGYTF. CDR3 DNA sequence: TGTGCCAGCAGAATACAGCCGGGGACAGCTGGCTATGGCTACACCTTC.

The gene calls are TRBV7-2 and TRBJ1-2, with D perhaps matching TRBD1 (5 bases). Germline loops: CDR1 SGHTA, CDR2 FQGNSA. The CDR3 loop spans 12 amino acids. V lost 0 bases and J lost 9, with 8 bases in between. This CDR3 reads CASSLAEGSYTF. DNA for the CDR3: TGTGCCAGCAGCTTAGCGGAGGGGAGCTACACCTTC.

This clone was seen just once. The J gene is TRBJ2-1, the V gene TRBV7-9; 10 nucleotides line up with TRBD2. After removal of 3 bases from V and 8 bases from J, the junction contained 4 bases not matched to a gene. Germline V lookup: CDR1 SEHNR, CDR2 FQNEAQ (reference sequence). The CDR3 spans 14 residues. CDR3 nucleotide sequence: TGTGCCAGCAGCTTGGCTAGCGGGGGCTATGAGCAGTTCTTC. Translating gives CASSLASGGYEQFF.

Of note for this clone: Germline and junction disagree at one end, which may indicate a read error. The chain carries TRBV5-1 and TRBJ2-7, with TRBD1 identical over 9 bases. Germline CDR1 reads SGHRS; CDR2 reads YFSETQ. The CDR3 extends over 13 amino acids. This CDR3 reads CAGSPGTGYEQYF. The CDR3 nucleotides read TGCGCCGGCAGCCCCGGGACAGGGTACGAGCAGTACTTC.

This clone was seen just once. The CDR3 protein is CASNRGTTGELFF. The CDR3 nucleotides are TGTGCCAGCAATCGGGGTACCACCGGGGAGCTGTTTTTT. The chain combines TRBV9 with TRBJ2-2, with D possibly TRBD2 on 5 matching bases. In germline, CDR1 is SGDLS, CDR2 YYNGEE. Trimming cost V 6 bases and J 4 bases, with 10 bases left between them. This CDR3 has 13 amino acids.

The chain combines TRBV19 with TRBJ2-3; 9 nucleotides align to TRBD2. Germline V gene sequence: CDR1 LNHDA, CDR2 SQIVND (reference sequence). The CDR3 loop spans 16 amino acids. Trimming removed 3 bases from V and 3 bases from J; junction bases left unmatched: 7. CDR3: CASSMGGGALTDTQYF. The CDR3, as DNA: TGTGCCAGTAGTATGGGCGGGGGGGCTCTGACAGATACGCAGTATTTT.

The rearrangement uses TRBV10-3 and TRBJ2-2, with D tentatively TRBD1 or TRBD2 (5 bases each). Trimming shortened V by 5 bases and J by 6 bases, and 10 bases separated the two germline ends. This CDR3 region has 13 residues. Germline assignment: CDR1 ENHRY and CDR2 SYGVKD. CDR3 in DNA: TGTGCCATCAGTTATAGGGACGCCGGGGAGCTGTTTTTT. Translated, it gives CAISYRDAGELFF.

The chain is built from TRBV6-5 and TRBJ1-2, with TRBD1 as a possible D gene (5 bases). Per the germline V gene, CDR1 is MNHEY and CDR2 is SVGAGI. This CDR3 region has 13 residues. V was pared by 2 bases and J by 3 bases, with 7 bases between. CDR3 nucleotides: TGTGCCAGCAGTTACGTGGGGGACTATGGCTACACCTTC. Translated, it gives CASSYVGDYGYTF.

The sample holds one count of this clone. Other DNA sequences in the sample encode the same CDR3. The chain couples TRBV29-1 to TRBJ1-4; the D gene is possibly TRBD1 (5 bases). V gave up 4 bases and J gave up 6 bases, with 12 bases separating them. The CDR3 spans 13 residues. Germline-derived CDR1 and CDR2 are SQVTM and ANQGSEA. CDR3 nucleotide sequence: TGCAGCGTTGCCCGGCAGGGTTATGAAAAACTGTTTTTT. This encodes CSVARQGYEKLFF.

This chain joins TRBV2 and TRBJ1-5; maybe TRBD1 (5 bases). CDR3 length: 18 residues. Germline-derived CDR1 and CDR2 are SNHLY and FYNNEI. Between the trimmed V and J ends, which lost 4 bases and 0 bases, there was a span of 19 bases. The CDR3 nucleotides read TGTGCCAGCAGTGGTACACCCGCCGGGGGGTATAGCAATCAGCCCCAGCATTTT. It is translated as CASSGTPAGGYSNQPQHF.

This chain links TRBV7-3 with TRBJ1-1; D is uncertain. CDR3 length: 16 amino acids. V lost 5 bases and J 1 base, leaving 17 bases between the germline ends. Germline V CDR1 and CDR2: SGHTA, FQGTGA. In DNA form, the CDR3 reads TGTGCCAGCAGCGACCTCAAAAGGACTGCGAACACTGAAGCTTTCTTT. This translates into CASSDLKRTANTEAFF.

This clone was detected only a few times. The chain uses TRBV11-2 and TRBJ2-5; the D gene is possibly TRBD2 (7 bases). V was cut by 5 bases and J by 1 base, with 17 bases left in between. Germline V gene sequence: CDR1 SGHAT, CDR2 FQNNGV. This CDR3 is built from 16 residues. CDR3 nucleotides: TGTGCCAGCAGCGTTGGGCCTGCGGGGGCCCAAGAGACCCAGTACTTC. Its protein product is CASSVGPAGAQETQYF.

The chain uses TRBV5-6 and TRBJ1-2; D not resolved. CDR1 and CDR2 (germline): SGHDT, YYEEEE. There are 15 residues in the CDR3. V dropped 1 base and J dropped 1 base, with 11 bases sitting between them. The CDR3 sequence is CASSLSMELNYGYTF. As DNA, the CDR3 is TGTGCCAGCAGCTTGAGTATGGAACTTAACTATGGCTACACCTTC.

The genes are TRBV4-3 and TRBJ2-7; TRBD1 matches at 7 bases. V shed 0 bases and J 3 bases; nucleotides not matched to a gene: 5. The CDR3 contains 15 residues. Germline V gene data show CDR1 as LGHNA and CDR2 as YSLEER. The CDR3 loop reads CASSQDWPGGYEQYF. CDR3 nucleotides: TGCGCCAGCAGCCAAGATTGGCCAGGGGGCTACGAGCAGTACTTC.